A single sample gave rise to the 23 T cell receptor beta chains below, sequenced in a study of human T cells and chemical hapten exposure. TCRdb independently ran MiXCR on the RACE reads; one entry per CDR3 protein. Here the sample spans roughly 82,000 distinct CDR3 sequences, over 9.5% being singletons. Time point of the sample: patch test 1, 2 weeks after DPC sensitization. Documented treatment: therapeutic diphenylcyclopropenone sensitization with weekly scalp DPC. The sequenced sample was whole blood, obtained in connection with sensitization to the hapten diphenylcyclopropenone (DPC). These receptors were collected from a woman between 55 and 75 years old with alopecia areata. Some clones in this sample may be carry-over from other donors' samples.

This clonotype was observed at least ten times. The rearrangement links TRBV6-1 to TRBJ2-1, with 7 bases identical to TRBD1. The V segment lost 3 bases and the J segment 6 bases; nucleotides outside the gene matches: 14. Germline values: CDR1 MNHNS, CDR2 SASEGT. The CDR3 contains 17 residues. As DNA, the CDR3 is TGTGCCAGCAGTGATTCCATTAGACAGGGTTATACCAATGAGCAGTTCTTC. This gives the protein CASSDSIRQGYTNEQFF.

In its sample, this clonotype was seen a few times. The chain uses TRBV20-1 and TRBJ1-6; weak D call: TRBD1 (5 bases). The V end was cut by 2 bases, the J end by 9 bases, with 26 bases between. The CDR3 totals 18 residues. Per germline, CDR1 DFQATT and CDR2 SNEGSKA (reference sequence). As DNA, the CDR3 is TGCAGTGCTAGAAATATAAGACCCGGACACGGGAAACGTTCACCCCTCCACTTT. This encodes CSARNIRPGHGKRSPLHF.

This clonotype was counted between two and nine times. The gene calls are TRBV24-1 and TRBJ2-2; D is perhaps TRBD1 (6 bases). Germline values: CDR1 KGHDR, CDR2 SFDVKD. The CDR3 has 16 residues. V lost 3 bases to trimming and J lost 2 bases, with 12 bases between them. The CDR3 coding sequence is TGTGCCACCAGTGATCCCCGGACAGCCAACACCGGGGAGCTGTTTTTT. This sequence encodes CATSDPRTANTGELFF.

This chain uses TRBV5-3 with TRBJ1-2; D perhaps matches TRBD1 (5 bases). TRBV5-3 falls under the ORF class, with uncertain function. With 4 bases removed from V and 5 bases from J, the gap between germline ends came to 24 bases. This CDR3 region has 17 residues. The chain's CDR3 is CARSPPPGPPKEYGYTF. DNA of the CDR3: TGTGCCAGAAGCCCACCGCCGGGACCCCCAAAGGAGTATGGCTACACCTTC.

V is TRBV6-5 and J is TRBJ1-1; tentative D call: TRBD1 (5 bases). The CDR3 is 13 amino acids. Trimming removed 1 base from V and 4 bases from J, with 7 bases in between. Germline V gene data show CDR1 as MNHEY and CDR2 as SVGAGI. CDR3 nucleotides: TGTGCCAGCAGTTACTGGGGACGCACTGAAGCTTTCTTT. Protein sequence: CASSYWGRTEAFF.

This clonotype has at least ten counts. As DNA, the CDR3 is TGTGCCAGCAGCTTAACCCATTCGGCCGCGGGGACTGAAGCTTTCTTT. As protein: CASSLTHSAAGTEAFF. The genes are TRBV7-8 and TRBJ1-1; no reliable D call. This CDR3 region has 16 residues. The ends were cut back, 2 bases at V and 5 bases at J, with 18 bases in the middle. Germline values: CDR1 SGHVS, CDR2 FQNEAQ.

This chain joins TRBV7-2 and TRBJ2-7; 7 positions match TRBD2. The ends lost 5 bases at V and 2 bases at J; junction bases unmatched: 21. The CDR3 length is 19 residues. Germline V CDR1 and CDR2: SGHTA, FQGNSA. DNA for the CDR3: TGTGCCAGCAGCCTTCGAGCCGCTCGTGGAGCGGGGAATACCTACGAGCAGTACTTC. Protein product: CASSLRAARGAGNTYEQYF.

This clonotype was seen only a few times. The genes are TRBV27 and TRBJ2-3; no firm D call. This CDR3 is 13 amino acids long. V lost 5 bases and J 3 bases, leaving 9 bases between the germline ends. The germline V gene has CDR1 MNHEY and CDR2 SMNVEV (reference sequence). The CDR3 DNA is TGTGCCAGCAGTACCCGCCGGACAGATACGCAGTATTTT. Encoded protein: CASSTRRTDTQYF.

This clonotype has ten or more counts. The chain combines TRBV7-8 with TRBJ1-1; D is uncertain. Trimming took off 4 bases at V and 2 bases at J, with 8 bases between the two ends. The germline V gene has CDR1 SGHVS and CDR2 FQNEAQ. The CDR3 is 13 amino acids. The CDR3 protein is CASSYADNTEAFF. In DNA, the CDR3 is TGTGCCAGCAGCTATGCGGACAACACTGAAGCTTTCTTT.

This clonotype was observed many times. The CDR3 nucleotides read TGTGCCAGCAGCTCCTTGGGGGCAATCCGGGGTGCTGAAGCTTTCTTT. Translated: CASSSLGAIRGAEAFF. The genes are TRBV6-1 and TRBJ1-1; D is possibly TRBD1 (6 bases). Looked up from germline, CDR1 is MNHNS and CDR2 is SASEGT. The CDR3 covers 16 residues. V was cut by 6 bases and J by 6 bases, with 23 bases left in between.

This clonotype was picked up many times. Here the CDR3 omits its conserved ending phenylalanine or tryptophan, so a read error is the likely source. This sequence joins TRBV28 and TRBJ2-7, with 7 positions matching TRBD2. The CDR3 length is 15 residues. V lost 3 bases to trimming and J lost 2 bases; unmatched junction nucleotides: 7. CDR1 and CDR2 from the germline V gene are MDHEN and SYDVKM. DNA for the CDR3: TGTGCCAGCAGTTTTATCAGCGGGGCTACCTACGAGCAGTACTTA. Translation gives CASSFISGATYEQYL.

The chain carries TRBV7-2 and TRBJ2-7, with D unresolved. The CDR3 runs 11 residues. Germline V CDR1 and CDR2: SGHTA, FQGNSA. V was shortened by 5 bases and J by 4 bases, with 6 bases between the two germline ends. The CDR3 DNA is TGTGCCAGCAGCCCATATTACGAGCAGTACTTC. Translating gives CASSPYYEQYF.

Only one count was recorded for this clonotype. V gene TRBV12-3 or TRBV12-4 combines with J gene TRBJ2-1, with 9 nucleotides matching TRBD1. The CDR3 totals 14 residues. The V and J ends lost 5 bases and 7 bases, in that order; junction bases with no gene match: 6. This chain's CDR3 is CASSGGQGGNEQFF. The CDR3 DNA reads as TGTGCCAGCAGTGGGGGACAGGGTGGTAATGAGCAGTTCTTC.

This clonotype was seen a few times. V gene TRBV12-3 or TRBV12-4 combines with J gene TRBJ2-5, with 7 positions matching TRBD1. The V gene end was trimmed by 3 bases and the J gene end by 2 bases; junction bases not matched to a gene: 3. This CDR3 contains 14 residues. CDR3 nucleotide sequence: TGTGCCAGCAGTTTCGCAGGGGGTCAAGAGACCCAGTACTTC. Translated: CASSFAGGQETQYF.

This clonotype has at least ten counts. This rearrangement joins TRBV6-5 to TRBJ1-1, with TRBD1 matching 8 bases. V shed 5 bases, J shed 6 bases, and the junction held 8 bases outside the gene matches. Germline assignment: CDR1 MNHEY and CDR2 SVGAGI. The CDR3 has 14 residues. CDR3 coding DNA: TGTGCCAGCAGTCACGACAGGGGAGGGGCTGAAGCTTTCTTT. This encodes CASSHDRGGAEAFF.

This clonotype was detected a few times. This chain connects TRBV7-9 to TRBJ2-7, with unresolved D. CDR1 and CDR2 from the germline V gene are SEHNR and FQNEAQ (reference sequence). Trimming took 5 bases from V and 5 from J, leaving 7 bases between them. This CDR3 has 11 amino acids. The CDR3 loop is CASSITNEQYF. Written as DNA, the CDR3 is TGTGCCAGCAGCATAACTAACGAGCAGTACTTC.

The CDR3 sequence is CAITGANAGNTIYF. CDR3 bases: TGTGCCATCACAGGGGCCAATGCTGGAAACACCATATATTTT. The V gene is TRBV10-3, the J gene TRBJ1-3; D might be TRBD1 (6 bases). Germline V gives CDR1 ENHRY, CDR2 SYGVKD. The CDR3 runs to 14 residues. V lost 7 bases and J lost 2, with 12 bases in between.

The chain couples TRBV14 to TRBJ2-1; the D gene is possibly TRBD1 (5 bases). The CDR3 totals 15 residues. V dropped 1 base and J dropped 3 bases, with 10 bases sitting between them. Germline loops: CDR1 SGHDN, CDR2 FVKESK. The CDR3 sequence: CASSQVGRDYNEQFF. CDR3 nucleotides: TGTGCCAGCAGCCAAGTCGGCAGGGACTACAATGAGCAGTTCTTC.

The chain is built from TRBV9 and TRBJ2-2, with 8 positions matching TRBD2. V lost 0 bases, J lost 2 bases, and 6 bases stayed unmatched. Germline V lookup: CDR1 SGDLS, CDR2 YYNGEE. The length of the CDR3 is 17 residues. CDR3 DNA sequence: TGTGCCAGCAGCGTAGAATTAGCGGGGATTAACACCGGGGAGCTGTTTTTT. This encodes CASSVELAGINTGELFF.

This clonotype was detected many times. CDR3 protein: CASSPGVTYNEQFF. The DNA for the CDR3 is TGTGCCAGCAGCCCGGGTGTAACCTACAATGAGCAGTTCTTC. The chain combines TRBV7-6 with TRBJ2-1; D not resolved. Germline CDR1 is SGHVS and CDR2 is FNYEAQ. V lost 5 bases and J 2 bases, leaving 10 bases between the germline ends. The CDR3 is 14 amino acids.

The chain couples TRBV4-1 to TRBJ1-2; D gene uncertain. Germline V lookup: CDR1 MGHRA, CDR2 YSYEKL. V lost 5 bases to trimming and J lost 8 bases, with 18 bases between them. This CDR3 has 14 residues. CDR3 loop: CASSYSLRSQGYTF. The CDR3 DNA sequence: TGCGCCAGCAGCTACTCGTTAAGAAGCCAGGGCTACACCTTC.

The table lists this clonotype with many counts. This chain uses TRBV7-6 with TRBJ1-1, with D uncertain. The V end lost 1 base, the J end lost 3 bases, and 3 bases lay between the germline ends. Germline V CDR1 and CDR2: SGHVS, FNYEAQ. The CDR3 consists of 12 residues. CDR3 region: CASSLVDTEAFF. The CDR3 DNA reads TGTGCCAGCAGCTTAGTGGACACTGAAGCTTTCTTT. Supplemented by reference TRBV7-6 and TRBJ1-1, the full variable domain reads GAGVSQSPRYKVTKRGQDVALRCDPISGHVSLYWYRQALGQGPEFLTYFNYEAQQDKSGLPNDRFSAERPEGSISTLTIQRTEQRDSAMYRCASSLVDTEAFFGQGTRLTVV.

The genes are TRBV20-1 and TRBJ2-3; 7 bases agree with TRBD2. This CDR3 contains 16 residues. With 0 bases clipped from V and 2 bases from J, the junction kept 8 bases outside the gene matches. Germline V gene lookup returns CDR1 DFQATT and CDR2 SNEGSKA (reference sequence). CDR3 residues: CSARDIERDFTDTQYF. The CDR3 DNA follows: TGCAGTGCTAGAGATATTGAGCGGGACTTCACAGATACGCAGTATTTT.